The TCR beta chain under discussion was sequenced for a study of Tregs in tolerant kidney transplant recipients. Per germline, CDR1 SGHRS and CDR2 YFSETQ. The CDR3 has 16 amino acids. This clone was recorded only once. The germline gene is not matched at one end of the junction; a read error may be the cause. Using immunoSEQ multiplex PCR, the repertoire was profiled, and TCRdb retains in-frame clones only, with some absent. This sample has under 300,000 clones, with about 86% found just once. The J gene is TRBJ1-1, the V gene TRBV5-1; 10 bases match TRBD1. Sequenced input: CD4+ T cells from blood. This receptor was identified in a human donor in good health. CDR3 in amino acids: CPSSYLGTGENTEAFF. In DNA form, the CDR3 reads TGCCCCAGCAGCTACCTCGGGACAGGGGAGAACACTGAAGCTTTCTTT.